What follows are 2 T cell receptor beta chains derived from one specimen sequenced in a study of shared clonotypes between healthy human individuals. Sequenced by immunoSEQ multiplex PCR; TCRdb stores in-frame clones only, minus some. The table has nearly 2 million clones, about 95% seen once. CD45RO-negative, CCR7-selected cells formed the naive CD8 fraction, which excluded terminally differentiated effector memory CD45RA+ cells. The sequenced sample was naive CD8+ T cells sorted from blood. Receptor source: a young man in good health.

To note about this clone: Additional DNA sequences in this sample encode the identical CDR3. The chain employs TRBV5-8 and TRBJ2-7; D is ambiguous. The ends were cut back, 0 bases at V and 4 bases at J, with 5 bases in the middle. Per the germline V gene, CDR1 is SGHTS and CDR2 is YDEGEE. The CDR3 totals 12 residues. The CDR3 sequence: CASSLVLYEQYF. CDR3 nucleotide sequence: TGTGCCAGCAGCTTGGTGTTGTACGAGCAGTACTTC.

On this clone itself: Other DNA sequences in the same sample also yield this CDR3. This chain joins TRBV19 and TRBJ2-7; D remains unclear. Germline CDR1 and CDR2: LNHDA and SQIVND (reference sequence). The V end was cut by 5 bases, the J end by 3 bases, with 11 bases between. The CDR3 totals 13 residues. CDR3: CASSGLGYYEQYF. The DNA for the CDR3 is TGTGCCAGTAGTGGGCTAGGTTACTACGAGCAGTACTTC.